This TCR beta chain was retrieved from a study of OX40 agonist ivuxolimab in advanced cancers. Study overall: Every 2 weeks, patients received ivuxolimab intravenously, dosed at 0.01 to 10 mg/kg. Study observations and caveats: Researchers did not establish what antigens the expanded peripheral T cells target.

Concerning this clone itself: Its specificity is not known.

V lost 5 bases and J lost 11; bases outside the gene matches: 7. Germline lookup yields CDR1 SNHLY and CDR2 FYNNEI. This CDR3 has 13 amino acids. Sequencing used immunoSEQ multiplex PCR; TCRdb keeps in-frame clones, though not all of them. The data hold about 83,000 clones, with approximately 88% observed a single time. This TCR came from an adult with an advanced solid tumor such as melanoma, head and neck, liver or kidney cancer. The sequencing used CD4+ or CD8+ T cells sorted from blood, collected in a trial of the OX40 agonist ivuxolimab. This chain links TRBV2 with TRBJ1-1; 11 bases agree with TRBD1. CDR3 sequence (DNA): TGTGCCAGCAGTAGGGGACAGGGGGTTGGGGCTTTCTTT. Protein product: CASSRGQGVGAFF.